What follows describes a single T cell receptor (beta chain). This specimen comes from a study of blood T cell repertoires in COVID-19. Overall study context: The United States, Italy and Spain supplied acute and convalescent COVID-19 samples. Sources were T cells, B-cell-depleted T cells, or PBMCs; the material itself was cDNA or gDNA.

In the original processing: Estimation of nucleated cell counts was performed using reference gene primer amplification. Assay used: immunoSEQ multiplex PCR; TCRdb lists only in-frame clones, some missing. V and J calls plus clone size are reproduced from that table; the DNA served to infer D and trimming. The sample lists approximately 280,000 clones; 89% were seen once. CDR1 and CDR2 (germline): MDHEN, SYDVKM. The CDR3 has 14 amino acids. The V and J ends lost 6 bases and 10 bases, in that order; junction bases with no gene match: 9. The chain couples TRBV28 to TRBJ1-4; 9 positions agree with TRBD1. The origin of this receptor is a man in his fifties or sixties with acute or convalescent COVID-19. Sequenced: peripheral blood. The CDR3 here is CASRWTGEIGKLFF. Here the CDR3 DNA reads TGTGCCAGCAGATGGACAGGGGAAATAGGAAAACTGTTTTTT.